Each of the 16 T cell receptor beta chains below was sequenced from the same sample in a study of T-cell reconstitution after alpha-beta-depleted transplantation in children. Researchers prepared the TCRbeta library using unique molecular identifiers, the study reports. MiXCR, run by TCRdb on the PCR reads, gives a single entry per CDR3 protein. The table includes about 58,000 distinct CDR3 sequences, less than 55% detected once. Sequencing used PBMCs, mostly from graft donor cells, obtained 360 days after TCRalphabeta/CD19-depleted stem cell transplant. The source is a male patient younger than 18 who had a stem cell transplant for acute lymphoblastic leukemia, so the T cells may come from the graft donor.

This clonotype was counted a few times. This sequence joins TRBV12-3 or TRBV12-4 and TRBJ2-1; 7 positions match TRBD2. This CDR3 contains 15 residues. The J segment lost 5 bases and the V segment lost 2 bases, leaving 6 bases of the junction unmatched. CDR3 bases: TGTGCCAGCAGTTTATCGATAGCGGGCCACAATGAGCAGTTCTTC. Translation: CASSLSIAGHNEQFF.

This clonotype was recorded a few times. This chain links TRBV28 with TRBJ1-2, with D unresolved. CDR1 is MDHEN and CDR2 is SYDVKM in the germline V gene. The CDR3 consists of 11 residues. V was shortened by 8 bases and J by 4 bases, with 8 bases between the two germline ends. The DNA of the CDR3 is TGTGCCAGCGGCCGGGGCTATGGCTACACCTTC. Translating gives CASGRGYGYTF.

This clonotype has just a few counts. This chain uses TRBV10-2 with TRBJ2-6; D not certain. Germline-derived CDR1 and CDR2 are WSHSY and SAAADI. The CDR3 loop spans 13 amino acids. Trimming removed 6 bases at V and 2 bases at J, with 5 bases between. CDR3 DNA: TGCGCCAGCAGGGGGACTGGGGCCAACGTCCTGACTTTC. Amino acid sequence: CASRGTGANVLTF.

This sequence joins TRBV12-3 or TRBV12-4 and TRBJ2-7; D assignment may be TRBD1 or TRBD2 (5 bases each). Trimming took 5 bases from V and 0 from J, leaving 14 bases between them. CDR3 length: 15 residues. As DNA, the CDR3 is TGTGCCAGCAGTCCGGGACCCGACAGCTCCTACGAGCAGTACTTC. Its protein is CASSPGPDSSYEQYF.

CDR3 DNA sequence: TGTGCCAGCAGCCGACTCGTATCGATCACGAATACGCAGTATTTT. This codes for CASSRLVSITNTQYF. This rearrangement joins TRBV7-2 to TRBJ2-3, with unresolved D. V shed 5 bases and J shed 7 bases, with 19 bases lying between them. The germline V gene has CDR1 SGHTA and CDR2 FQGNSA. The CDR3 covers 15 residues.

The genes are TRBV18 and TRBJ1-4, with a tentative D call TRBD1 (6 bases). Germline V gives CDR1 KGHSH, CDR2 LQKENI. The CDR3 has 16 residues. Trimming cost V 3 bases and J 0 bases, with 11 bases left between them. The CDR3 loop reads CASSPRTEATNEKLFF. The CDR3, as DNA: TGTGCCAGCTCACCGAGGACAGAGGCAACTAATGAAAAACTGTTTTTT.

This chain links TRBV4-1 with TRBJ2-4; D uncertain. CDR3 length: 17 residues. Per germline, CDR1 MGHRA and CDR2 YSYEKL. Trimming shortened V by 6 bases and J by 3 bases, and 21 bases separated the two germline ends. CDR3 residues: CASSDVGRWYDKNIQYF. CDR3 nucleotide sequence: TGCGCCAGCAGTGACGTGGGCAGGTGGTATGACAAAAACATTCAGTACTTC.

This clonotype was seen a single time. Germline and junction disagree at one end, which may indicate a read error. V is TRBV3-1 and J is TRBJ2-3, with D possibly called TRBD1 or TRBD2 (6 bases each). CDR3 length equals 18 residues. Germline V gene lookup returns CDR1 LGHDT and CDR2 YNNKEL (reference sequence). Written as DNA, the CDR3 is TGTGCCAGCACCCAAAACCCCTTCAGGGGAGGTGGGTCAGATACGCAGTATTTT. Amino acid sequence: CASTQNPFRGGGSDTQYF.

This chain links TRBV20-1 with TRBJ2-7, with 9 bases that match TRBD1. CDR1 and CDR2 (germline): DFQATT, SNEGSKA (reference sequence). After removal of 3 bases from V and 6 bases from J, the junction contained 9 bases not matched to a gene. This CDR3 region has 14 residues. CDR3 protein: CSARAGTGFSEQYF. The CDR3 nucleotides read TGCAGTGCTAGGGCCGGGACAGGGTTCTCCGAGCAGTACTTC.

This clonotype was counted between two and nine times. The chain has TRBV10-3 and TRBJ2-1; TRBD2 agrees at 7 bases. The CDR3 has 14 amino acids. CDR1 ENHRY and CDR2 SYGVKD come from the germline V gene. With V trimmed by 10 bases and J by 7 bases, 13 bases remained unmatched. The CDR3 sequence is CASCDGAGRNEQFF. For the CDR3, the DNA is TGTGCCAGCTGCGATGGAGCGGGACGGAATGAGCAGTTCTTC.

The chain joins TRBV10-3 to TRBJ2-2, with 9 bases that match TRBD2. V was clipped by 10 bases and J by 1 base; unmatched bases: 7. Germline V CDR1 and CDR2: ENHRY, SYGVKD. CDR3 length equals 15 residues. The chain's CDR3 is CATQRLAVNTGELFF. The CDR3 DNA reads TGTGCCACCCAAAGACTAGCGGTGAACACCGGGGAGCTGTTTTTT.

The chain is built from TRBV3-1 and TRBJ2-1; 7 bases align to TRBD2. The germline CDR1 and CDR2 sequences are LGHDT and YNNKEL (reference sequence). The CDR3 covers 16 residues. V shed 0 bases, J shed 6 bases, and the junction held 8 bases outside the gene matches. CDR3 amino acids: CASSQDFGLGGNEQFF. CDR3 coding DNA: TGTGCCAGCAGCCAAGATTTCGGACTAGGAGGCAATGAGCAGTTCTTC.

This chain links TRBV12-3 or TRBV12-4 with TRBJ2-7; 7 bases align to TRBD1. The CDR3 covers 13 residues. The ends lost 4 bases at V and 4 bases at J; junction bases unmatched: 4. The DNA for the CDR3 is TGTGCCAGCAGTTCGGGACAGAAATACGAGCAGTACTTC. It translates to CASSSGQKYEQYF.

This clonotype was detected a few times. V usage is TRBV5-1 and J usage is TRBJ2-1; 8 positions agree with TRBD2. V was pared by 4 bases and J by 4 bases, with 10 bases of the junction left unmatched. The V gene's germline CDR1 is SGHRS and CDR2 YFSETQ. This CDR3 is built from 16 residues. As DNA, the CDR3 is TGCGCCAGCAGCCTGCTATCCGGGGGGGATTACAATGAGCAGTTCTTC. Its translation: CASSLLSGGDYNEQFF.

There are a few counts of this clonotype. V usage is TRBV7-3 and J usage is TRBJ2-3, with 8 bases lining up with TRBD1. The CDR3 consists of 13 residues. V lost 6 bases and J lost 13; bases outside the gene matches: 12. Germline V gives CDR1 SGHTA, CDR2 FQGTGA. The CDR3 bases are TGTGCCAGCAGTTCCCTCGCGGACAGGGAAAAGTATTTT. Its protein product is CASSSLADREKYF. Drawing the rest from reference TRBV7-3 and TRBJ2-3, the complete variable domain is GAGVSQTPSNKVTEKGKYVELRCDPISGHTALYWYRQSLGQGPEFLIYFQGTGAADDSGLPNDRFFAVRPEGSVSTLKIQRTERGDSAVYLCASSSLADREKYFGPGTRLTVL.

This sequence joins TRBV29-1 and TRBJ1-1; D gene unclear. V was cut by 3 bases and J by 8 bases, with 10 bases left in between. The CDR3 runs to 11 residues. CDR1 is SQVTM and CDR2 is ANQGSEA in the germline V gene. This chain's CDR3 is CSVDRELEAFF. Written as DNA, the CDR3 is TGCAGCGTTGACCGGGAACTCGAAGCTTTCTTT.